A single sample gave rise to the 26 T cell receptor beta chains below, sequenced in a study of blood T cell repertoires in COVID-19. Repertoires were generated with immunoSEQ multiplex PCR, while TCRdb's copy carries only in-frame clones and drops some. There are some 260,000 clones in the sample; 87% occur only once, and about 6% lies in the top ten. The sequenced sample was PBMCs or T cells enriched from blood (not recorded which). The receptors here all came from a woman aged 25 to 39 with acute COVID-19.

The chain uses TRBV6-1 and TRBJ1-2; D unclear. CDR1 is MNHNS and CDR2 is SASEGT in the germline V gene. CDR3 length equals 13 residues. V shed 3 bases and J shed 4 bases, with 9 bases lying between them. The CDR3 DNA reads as TGTGCCAGCAGTGACCCGAGCCTCTATGGCTACACCTTC. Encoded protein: CASSDPSLYGYTF.

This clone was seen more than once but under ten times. The CDR3 sequence is CASSLVSAGAPYEQYF. The CDR3 DNA follows: TGTGCCAGCAGCTTAGTCTCAGCGGGAGCCCCATACGAGCAGTACTTC. V is TRBV11-1 and J is TRBJ2-7, with 8 bases aligning to TRBD2. J gave up 4 bases and V 1 base, and 9 bases lay outside the gene matches. Germline V gene lookup returns CDR1 SGHAT and CDR2 FQDESV (reference sequence). CDR3 length equals 16 residues.

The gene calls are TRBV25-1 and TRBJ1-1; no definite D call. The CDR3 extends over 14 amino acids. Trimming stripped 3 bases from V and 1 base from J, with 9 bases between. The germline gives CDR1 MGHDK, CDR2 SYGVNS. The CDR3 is CASSDRRRNTEAFF. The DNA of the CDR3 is TGTGCCAGCAGTGACCGACGGAGGAACACTGAAGCTTTCTTT.

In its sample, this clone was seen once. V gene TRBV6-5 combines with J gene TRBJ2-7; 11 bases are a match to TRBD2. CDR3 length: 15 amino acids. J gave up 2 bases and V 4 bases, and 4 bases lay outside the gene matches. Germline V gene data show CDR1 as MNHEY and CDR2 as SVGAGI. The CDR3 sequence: CASSFNSGGAYEQYF. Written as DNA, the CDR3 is TGTGCCAGCAGTTTCAATAGCGGGGGGGCCTACGAGCAGTACTTC.

The CDR3 bases are TGTGCCAGCAGCCTGGACTGGAGACAAGAGACCCAGTACTTC. Translation: CASSLDWRQETQYF. This chain uses TRBV2 with TRBJ2-5; D may be TRBD2 (5 bases). The CDR3 runs 14 residues. CDR1 SNHLY and CDR2 FYNNEI come from the germline V gene. Trimming removed 6 bases from V and 2 bases from J, with 13 bases in between.

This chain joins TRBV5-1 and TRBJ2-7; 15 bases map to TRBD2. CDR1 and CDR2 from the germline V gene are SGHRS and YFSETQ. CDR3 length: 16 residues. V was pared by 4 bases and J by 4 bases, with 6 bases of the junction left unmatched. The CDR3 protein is CASSPGGTSGRYEQYF. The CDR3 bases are TGCGCCAGCAGCCCTGGAGGGACTAGCGGGAGGTACGAGCAGTACTTC.

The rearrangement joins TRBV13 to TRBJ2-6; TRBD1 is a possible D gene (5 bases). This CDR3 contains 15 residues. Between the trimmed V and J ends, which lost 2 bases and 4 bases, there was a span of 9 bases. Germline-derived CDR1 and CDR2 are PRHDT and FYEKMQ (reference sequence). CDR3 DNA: TGTGCCAGCAGCTTACCAGGGTCCGGGGCCAACGTCCTGACTTTC. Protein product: CASSLPGSGANVLTF.

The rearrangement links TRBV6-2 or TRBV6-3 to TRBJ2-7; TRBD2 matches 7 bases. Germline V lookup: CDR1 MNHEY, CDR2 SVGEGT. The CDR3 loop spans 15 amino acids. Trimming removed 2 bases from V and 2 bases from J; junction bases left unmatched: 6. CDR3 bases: TGTGCCAGCAGTTACGGGGAGGGGTGGACCTACGAGCAGTACTTC. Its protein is CASSYGEGWTYEQYF.

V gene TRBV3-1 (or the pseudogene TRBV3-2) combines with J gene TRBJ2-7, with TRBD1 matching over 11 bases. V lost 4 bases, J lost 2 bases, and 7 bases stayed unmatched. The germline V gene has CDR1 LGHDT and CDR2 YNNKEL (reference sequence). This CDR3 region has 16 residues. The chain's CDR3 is CASSPRTGGAAYEQYF. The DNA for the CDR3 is TGTGCCAGCAGCCCGCGGACAGGGGGCGCAGCCTACGAGCAGTACTTC.

The CDR3 DNA reads as TGTGCCAGCAGTACCGGCGGGCCGATGAACACTGAAGCTTTCTTT. Its translation is CASSTGGPMNTEAFF. This rearrangement joins TRBV28 to TRBJ1-1; D not certain. The length of the CDR3 is 15 residues. Between the trimmed V and J ends, which lost 5 bases and 0 bases, there was a span of 13 bases. Germline CDR1 and CDR2: MDHEN and SYDVKM.

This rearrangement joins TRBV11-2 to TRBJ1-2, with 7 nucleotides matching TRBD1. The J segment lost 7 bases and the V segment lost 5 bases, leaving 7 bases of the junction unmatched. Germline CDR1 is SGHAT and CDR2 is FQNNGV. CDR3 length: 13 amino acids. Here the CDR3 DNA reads TGTGCCAGCAGCCCAGGGACAGAACGTGGCTACACCTTC. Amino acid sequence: CASSPGTERGYTF. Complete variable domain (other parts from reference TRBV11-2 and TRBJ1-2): EAGVAQSPRYKIIEKRQSVAFWCNPISGHATLYWYQQILGQGPKLLIQFQNNGVVDDSQLPKDRFSAERLKGVDSTLKIQPAKLEDSAVYLCASSPGTERGYTFGSGTRLTVV.

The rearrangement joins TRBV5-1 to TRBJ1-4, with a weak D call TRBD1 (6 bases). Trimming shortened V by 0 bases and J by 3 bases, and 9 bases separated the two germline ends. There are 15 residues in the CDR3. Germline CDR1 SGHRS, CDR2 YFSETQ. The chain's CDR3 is CASSLEGGSNEKLFF. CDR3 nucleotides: TGCGCCAGCAGCTTGGAAGGGGGTTCTAATGAAAAACTGTTTTTT.

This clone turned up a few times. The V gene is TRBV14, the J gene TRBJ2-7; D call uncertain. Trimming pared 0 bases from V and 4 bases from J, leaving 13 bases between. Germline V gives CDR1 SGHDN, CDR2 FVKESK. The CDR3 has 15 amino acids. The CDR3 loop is CASSQDRWFNYEQYF. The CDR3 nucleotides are TGTGCCAGCAGCCAAGACAGGTGGTTCAATTACGAGCAGTACTTC.

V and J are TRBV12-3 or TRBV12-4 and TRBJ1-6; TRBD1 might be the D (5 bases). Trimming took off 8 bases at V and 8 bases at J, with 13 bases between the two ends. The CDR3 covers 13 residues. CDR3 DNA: TGTGCCAGCGGAGGGGAGGGCCATTCACCCCTCCACTTT. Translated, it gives CASGGEGHSPLHF.

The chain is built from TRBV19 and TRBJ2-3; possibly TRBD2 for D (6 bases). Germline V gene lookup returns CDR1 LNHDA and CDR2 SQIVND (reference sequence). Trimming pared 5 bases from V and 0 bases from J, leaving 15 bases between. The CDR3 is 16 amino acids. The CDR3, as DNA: TGTGCCAGTAGTCCCAAACTAGCTCCGAGCACAGATACGCAGTATTTT. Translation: CASSPKLAPSTDTQYF.

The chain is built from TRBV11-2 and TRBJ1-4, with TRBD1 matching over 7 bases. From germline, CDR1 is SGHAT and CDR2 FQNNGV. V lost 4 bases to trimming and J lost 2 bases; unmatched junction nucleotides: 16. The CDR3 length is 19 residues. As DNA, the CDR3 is TGTGCCAGCAGCTCACCGAAACAGGGGATCAAAGTGACTAATGAAAAACTGTTTTTT. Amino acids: CASSSPKQGIKVTNEKLFF.

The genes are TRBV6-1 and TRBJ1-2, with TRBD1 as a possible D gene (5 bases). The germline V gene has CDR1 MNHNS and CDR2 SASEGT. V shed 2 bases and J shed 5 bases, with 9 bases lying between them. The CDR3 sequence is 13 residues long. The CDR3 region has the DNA TGTGCCAGCAGTGAACAGGGAAGATATGGCTACACCTTC. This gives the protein CASSEQGRYGYTF.

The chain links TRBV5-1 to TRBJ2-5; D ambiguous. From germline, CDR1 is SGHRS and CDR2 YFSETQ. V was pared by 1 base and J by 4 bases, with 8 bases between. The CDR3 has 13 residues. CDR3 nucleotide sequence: TGCGCCAGCAGCTTGATGACGGGAGAGACCCAGTACTTC. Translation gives CASSLMTGETQYF.

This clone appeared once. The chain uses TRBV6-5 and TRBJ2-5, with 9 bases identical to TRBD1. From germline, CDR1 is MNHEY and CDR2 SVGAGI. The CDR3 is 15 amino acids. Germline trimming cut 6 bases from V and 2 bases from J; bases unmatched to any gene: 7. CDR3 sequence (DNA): TGTGCCAGCAGCCCCACCGGGACAGGGCAAGAGACCCAGTACTTC. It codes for CASSPTGTGQETQYF.

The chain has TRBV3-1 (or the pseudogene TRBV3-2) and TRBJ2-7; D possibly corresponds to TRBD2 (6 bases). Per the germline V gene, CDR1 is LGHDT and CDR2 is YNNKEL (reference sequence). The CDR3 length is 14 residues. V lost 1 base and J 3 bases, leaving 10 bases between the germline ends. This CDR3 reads CASSQVYGSYEQYF. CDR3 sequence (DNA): TGTGCCAGCAGCCAAGTCTACGGGAGCTACGAGCAGTACTTC.

The CDR3 coding sequence is TGTGCCAGCAGCCAAGTGGCGGGAGGCAGGAGTTCCTACAATGAGCAGTTCTTC. It encodes CASSQVAGGRSSYNEQFF. V usage is TRBV14 and J usage is TRBJ2-1; TRBD2 aligns across 8 bases. Per germline, CDR1 SGHDN and CDR2 FVKESK. Trimming removed 1 base from V and 1 base from J; junction bases left unmatched: 9. There are 18 residues in the CDR3.

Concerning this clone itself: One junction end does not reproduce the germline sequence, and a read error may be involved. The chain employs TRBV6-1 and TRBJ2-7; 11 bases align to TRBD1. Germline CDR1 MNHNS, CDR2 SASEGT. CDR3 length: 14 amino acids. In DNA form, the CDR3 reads TGTGCCAGCAGAGAAGGACAGGGGGCGGACGAGCAGTACTTC. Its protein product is CASREGQGADEQYF.

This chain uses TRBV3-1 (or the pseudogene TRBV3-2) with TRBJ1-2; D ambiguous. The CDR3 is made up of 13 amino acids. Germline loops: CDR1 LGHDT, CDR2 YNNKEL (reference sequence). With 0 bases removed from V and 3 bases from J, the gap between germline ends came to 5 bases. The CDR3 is CASSQDGDYGYTF. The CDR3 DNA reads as TGTGCCAGCAGCCAAGACGGGGACTATGGCTACACCTTC.

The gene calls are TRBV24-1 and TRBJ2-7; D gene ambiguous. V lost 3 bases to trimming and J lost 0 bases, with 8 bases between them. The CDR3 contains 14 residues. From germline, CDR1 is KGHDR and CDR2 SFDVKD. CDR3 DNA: TGTGCCACCAGTGATCCCCGCAGCTCCTACGAGCAGTACTTC. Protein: CATSDPRSSYEQYF.

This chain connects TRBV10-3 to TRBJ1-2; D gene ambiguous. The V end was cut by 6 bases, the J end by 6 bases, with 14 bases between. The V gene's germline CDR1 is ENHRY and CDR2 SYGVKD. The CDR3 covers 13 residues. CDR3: CAISQTEENGYTF. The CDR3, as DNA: TGTGCCATCAGCCAGACCGAGGAGAATGGCTACACCTTC.

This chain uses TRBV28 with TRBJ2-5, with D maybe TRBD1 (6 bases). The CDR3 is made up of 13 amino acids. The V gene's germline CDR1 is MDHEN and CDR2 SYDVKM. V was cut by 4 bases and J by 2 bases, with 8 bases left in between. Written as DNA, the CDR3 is TGTGCCAGCAGTTACGGACAGCAAGAGACCCAGTACTTC. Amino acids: CASSYGQQETQYF.